The 30 T cell receptor beta chains reported below all come from one sample, sequenced in a study of T and B cells in COVID-19 patients. Each TRB amplification used about 220-500 ng of genomic DNA from blood. BIOMED2 TRB-A/B primer pools were used in multiplex TRB PCR. TCRdb reanalysed the multiplex PCR reads using MiXCR and keeps one entry per CDR3 protein. The data hold over 15,000 distinct CDR3 sequences, with roughly 32% observed a single time. Sequenced: blood. Receptor source: a human donor with active COVID-19.

The J gene is TRBJ2-2, the V gene TRBV7-6; 7 bases agree with TRBD1. V lost 0 bases and J lost 4; bases outside the gene matches: 2. The CDR3 sequence is 15 residues long. Germline V gene lookup returns CDR1 SGHVS and CDR2 FNYEAQ. The CDR3 is CASSLAAGGTGELFF. The DNA of the CDR3 is TGTGCCAGCAGCTTAGCAGCAGGGGGCACCGGGGAGCTGTTTTTT.

The chain employs TRBV6-2 or TRBV6-3 and TRBJ2-2; TRBD1 matches at 7 bases. Germline trimming cut 6 bases from V and 6 bases from J; bases unmatched to any gene: 7. The CDR3 has 14 amino acids. Germline V CDR1 and CDR2: MNHEY, SVGEGT. The CDR3 nucleotides read TGTGCCAGCAGCCTCCGGGACAGTTCCGGGGAGCTGTTTTTT. Translation: CASSLRDSSGELFF.

The gene calls are TRBV19 and TRBJ1-5; D possibly corresponds to TRBD1 (5 bases). CDR1 is LNHDA and CDR2 is SQIVND in the germline V gene (reference sequence). The CDR3 has 15 residues. The ends were cut back, 7 bases at V and 6 bases at J, with 19 bases in the middle. This CDR3 is CASTYTSGGVQPQHF. For the CDR3, the DNA is TGTGCCAGTACCTATACATCCGGGGGTGTTCAGCCCCAGCATTTT.

This clonotype has just a few counts. The rearrangement joins TRBV27 to TRBJ2-3, with D perhaps being TRBD1 or TRBD2 (6 bases each). The V gene's germline CDR1 is MNHEY and CDR2 SMNVEV (reference sequence). The CDR3 extends over 14 amino acids. With 6 bases removed from V and 2 bases from J, the gap between germline ends came to 12 bases. The CDR3 coding sequence is TGTGCCAGCAGCTGGAGGGGGATCACAGATACGCAGTATTTT. Translation gives CASSWRGITDTQYF.

The chain recombines TRBV6-6 with TRBJ1-1; no firm D call. Germline CDR1 is MNHNY and CDR2 is SVGAGI (reference sequence). V was shortened by 9 bases and J by 0 bases, with 11 bases between the two germline ends. CDR3 length equals 13 residues. The CDR3 reads CASEFTMNTEAFF. In DNA, the CDR3 is TGTGCCAGTGAATTTACCATGAACACTGAAGCTTTCTTT.

Worth noting for this clonotype: Given a much more abundant clone one base away, this may be a read error. This chain uses TRBV27 with TRBJ1-4; no clear D. CDR1 and CDR2 from the germline V gene are MNHEY and SMNVEV (reference sequence). The CDR3 extends over 14 amino acids. The CDR3 bases are TGTGCCAGCAGGCCGACTTCAACTAATGATAAACTGTTTTTT. It is translated as CASRPTSTNDKLFF. Full variable domain (missing parts from reference TRBV27 and TRBJ1-4): EAQVTQNPRYLITVTGKKLTVTCSQNMNHEYMSWYRQDPGLGLRQIYYSMNVEVTDKGDVPEGYKVSRKEKRNFPLILESPSPNQTSLYFCASRPTSTNDKLFFGSGTQLSVL.

The chain has TRBV19 and TRBJ1-1; 7 positions agree with TRBD1. V lost 5 bases, J lost 1 base, and 7 bases stayed unmatched. The germline V gene has CDR1 LNHDA and CDR2 SQIVND (reference sequence). The CDR3 is 15 residues long. In nucleotides, the CDR3 is TGTGCCAGTAGTCCCATGGGACAGAGGAACACTGAAGCTTTCTTT. It specifies CASSPMGQRNTEAFF.

On this clonotype: It is likely a read error, because the conserved phenylalanine at the end of the CDR3 is missing. No DNA is shown, since the ends of the CDR3 on it are uncertain; the CDR3 is the one TCRdb lists. The chain employs TRBV6-4 and TRBJ2-7; the tabulated D call, TRBD1, remains unverified against the DNA. Germline CDR1 MRHNA, CDR2 SNTAGT. The CDR3 spans 16 residues, counting both ends. The CDR3 sequence is CASSGPYLRGLRTTYL.

The chain has TRBV14 and TRBJ2-3; 7 bases are shared with TRBD2. Germline lookup yields CDR1 SGHDN and CDR2 FVKESK. This CDR3 has 17 residues. J gave up 0 bases and V 3 bases, and 9 bases lay outside the gene matches. Here the CDR3 reads CASSHIFPSGSTDTQYF. The CDR3 DNA reads TGTGCCAGCAGCCATATATTTCCTAGCGGAAGCACAGATACGCAGTATTTT.

The rearrangement links TRBV12-3 or TRBV12-4 to TRBJ2-6; no clear D. The CDR3 is made up of 15 amino acids. Trimming cost V 1 base and J 1 base, with 5 bases left between them. The CDR3 is CASSLGGSGANVLTF. DNA for the CDR3: TGTGCCAGCAGTTTAGGAGGATCTGGGGCCAACGTCCTGACTTTC.

This chain links TRBV12-3 or TRBV12-4 with TRBJ2-5, with 9 bases identical to TRBD1. The V segment lost 11 bases and the J segment 3 bases; nucleotides outside the gene matches: 7. The CDR3 extends over 13 amino acids. DNA for the CDR3: TGTGCCCGCTTAGGGGACAGGGAAGAGACCCAGTACTTC. Protein: CARLGDREETQYF.

This clonotype is labeled as medium-sized. The chain combines TRBV19 with TRBJ2-3; perhaps TRBD1 as D (5 bases). The germline CDR1 and CDR2 sequences are LNHDA and SQIVND (reference sequence). The CDR3 totals 14 residues. The V and J ends lost 6 bases and 1 base respectively, with 11 bases between them. The CDR3 is CASSRPGRTDTQYF. CDR3 DNA sequence: TGTGCCAGTAGCCGGCCAGGGCGCACAGATACGCAGTATTTT.

V is TRBV18 and J is TRBJ1-1; TRBD1 is a possible D gene (6 bases). Trimming removed 3 bases from V and 1 base from J, with 12 bases in between. The germline V gene has CDR1 KGHSH and CDR2 LQKENI. This CDR3 contains 15 residues. This chain's CDR3 is CASSPGAGANTEAFF. In DNA, the CDR3 is TGTGCCAGCTCACCCGGGGCGGGGGCGAACACTGAAGCTTTCTTT.

V usage is TRBV18 and J usage is TRBJ1-1, with 7 bases identical to TRBD1. The V segment lost 5 bases and the J segment 5 bases; nucleotides outside the gene matches: 8. Germline V gene lookup returns CDR1 KGHSH and CDR2 LQKENI. The CDR3 extends over 14 amino acids. In nucleotides, the CDR3 is TGTGCCAGCTCAACGCAGGGGGGAGATACTGAAGCTTTCTTT. Amino acid sequence: CASSTQGGDTEAFF.

By share, this clonotype ranks as medium-sized (0.01 to 0.1%). The chain recombines TRBV27 with TRBJ2-6, with D perhaps matching TRBD2 (6 bases). Trimming pared 0 bases from V and 2 bases from J, leaving 14 bases between. Germline V gene lookup returns CDR1 MNHEY and CDR2 SMNVEV (reference sequence). CDR3 length equals 18 residues. The CDR3 nucleotides are TGTGCCAGCAGTTTATCCGCGTTGTGGGAGGCTGGGGCCAACGTCCTGACTTTC. This codes for CASSLSALWEAGANVLTF. The entire variable domain, with the rest obtained from reference TRBV27 and TRBJ2-6, is as follows: EAQVTQNPRYLITVTGKKLTVTCSQNMNHEYMSWYRQDPGLGLRQIYYSMNVEVTDKGDVPEGYKVSRKEKRNFPLILESPSPNQTSLYFCASSLSALWEAGANVLTFGAGSRLTVL.

This clonotype was observed a handful of times. V usage is TRBV6-5 and J usage is TRBJ1-1, with 7 bases aligning to TRBD1. The CDR3 spans 13 residues. Trimming removed 5 bases from V and 3 bases from J; junction bases left unmatched: 3. CDR1 MNHEY and CDR2 SVGAGI come from the germline V gene. The CDR3, as DNA: TGTGCCAGCAGTCCGGGACAGTACACTGAAGCTTTCTTT. Encoded protein: CASSPGQYTEAFF.

CDR3 amino acids: CASSSLQGWGYGYTF. CDR3 sequence (DNA): TGTGCCAGCAGCTCACTACAAGGTTGGGGCTATGGCTACACCTTC. V and J are TRBV5-6 and TRBJ1-2; no definite D call. V was shortened by 3 bases and J by 4 bases, with 16 bases between the two germline ends. Per the germline V gene, CDR1 is SGHDT and CDR2 is YYEEEE. This CDR3 comprises 15 residues.

This clonotype was seen just once. This sequence joins TRBV11-2 and TRBJ1-1; tentatively, D is TRBD1 (6 bases). V was pared by 4 bases and J by 4 bases, with 13 bases between. Germline V gives CDR1 SGHAT, CDR2 FQNNGV. The CDR3 consists of 14 residues. Here the CDR3 DNA reads TGTGCCAGCAGCTCAGACAGGTTTACCACTGAAGCTTTCTTT. It translates to CASSSDRFTTEAFF.

J is TRBJ2-5 and V is TRBV4-2; TRBD2 aligns across 9 bases. Trimming took 2 bases from V and 5 from J; bases not matched to a gene: 12. Looked up from germline, CDR1 is LGHNA and CDR2 is YNFKEQ. The CDR3 totals 17 residues. The CDR3 reads CASSQPQGGGARETQYF. The CDR3, as DNA: TGTGCCAGCAGCCAACCACAGGGCGGGGGGGCTCGCGAGACCCAGTACTTC.

This clonotype was counted a few times. The chain employs TRBV5-5 and TRBJ2-7; possibly TRBD1 for D (6 bases). This CDR3 comprises 16 residues. Germline V gene data show CDR1 as SGHKS and CDR2 as YYEKEE (reference sequence). Trimming removed 4 bases from V and 0 bases from J, with 17 bases in between. The CDR3 protein is CASSPAGPGASYEQYF. The CDR3 DNA follows: TGTGCCAGCAGCCCTGCCGGGCCAGGGGCCTCCTACGAGCAGTACTTC.

The chain couples TRBV29-1 to TRBJ1-5; a weak D match, TRBD1 (6 bases). The V gene lost 4 bases and the J gene lost 7 bases, with 14 bases spanning the gap. The CDR3 runs 13 residues. Germline-derived CDR1 and CDR2 are SQVTM and ANQGSEA. The CDR3 loop is CSVGGGPGQPQHF. The CDR3 DNA reads TGCAGCGTTGGTGGGGGGCCGGGCCAGCCCCAGCATTTT.

About this clonotype itself: This clone may be a read error of a much larger clone one base away. V usage is TRBV15 and J usage is TRBJ2-2; TRBD1 is a possible D gene (6 bases). The CDR3 consists of 14 residues. The germline V gene encodes CDR1 LNHNV and CDR2 YYDKDF (reference sequence). For the CDR3, the DNA is TGTGCAACGCGAGGAGGACAGAACACCGGGGAGCTGATTTTT. Its protein is CATRGGQNTGELIF. The whole variable domain, filled in from reference TRBV15 and TRBJ2-2, reads DAMVIQNPRYQVTQFGKPVTLSCSQTLNHNVMYWYQQKSSQAPKLLFHYYDKDFNNEADTPDNFQSRRPNTSFCFLDIRSPGLGDTAMYLCATRGGQNTGELIFGEGSRLTVL.

Details on this clonotype: Possible read error: a much larger clone is one base away. V gene TRBV19 combines with J gene TRBJ2-7; D is possibly TRBD1 or TRBD2 (5 bases each). The CDR3 extends over 14 amino acids. Germline CDR1 and CDR2: LNHDA and SQIVND (reference sequence). V lost 4 bases and J 0 bases, leaving 10 bases between the germline ends. The CDR3 loop is CASSTGSLSYEQYV. The CDR3 coding sequence is TGTGCCAGTAGTACAGGGAGTCTCTCCTACGAGCAGTACGTC.

This clonotype was seen at least ten times. The V gene is TRBV6-1, the J gene TRBJ2-5; no clear D. The CDR3 contains 13 residues. The germline V gene encodes CDR1 MNHNS and CDR2 SASEGT. V lost 3 bases and J 7 bases, leaving 12 bases between the germline ends. This CDR3 is CASSDSSSGTQYF. DNA of the CDR3: TGTGCCAGCAGTGACAGTTCAAGTGGGACCCAGTACTTC.

The V and J genes are TRBV6-5 and TRBJ2-1, with TRBD2 matching 10 bases. The length of the CDR3 is 15 residues. Trimming at V came to 6 bases and at J to 5 bases, leaving 7 bases not matched to a gene. Germline CDR1 reads MNHEY; CDR2 reads SVGAGI. The CDR3 region is CASRKSGGADNEQFF. CDR3 in DNA: TGTGCCAGCAGGAAAAGCGGGGGGGCGGACAATGAGCAGTTCTTC.

This clonotype was seen a handful of times. CDR3 amino acids: CASSQARETQYF. CDR3 in DNA: TGTGCCAGCAGCCAAGCGCGAGAGACCCAGTACTTC. This chain joins TRBV14 and TRBJ2-5; D is ambiguous. The CDR3 runs to 12 residues. V gave up 1 base and J gave up 4 bases, with 4 bases separating them. Germline V gives CDR1 SGHDN, CDR2 FVKESK.

There are a few counts of this clonotype. The chain employs TRBV15 and TRBJ2-1; D is uncertain. Trimming removed 1 base at V and 4 bases at J, with 11 bases between. The CDR3 is made up of 15 amino acids. Germline CDR1 reads LNHNV; CDR2 reads YYDKDF (reference sequence). The CDR3: CATSRALSTYNEQFF. The CDR3, as DNA: TGTGCCACCAGCAGAGCCCTATCGACGTACAATGAGCAGTTCTTC.

This clonotype is categorized as medium-sized. The rearrangement uses TRBV19 and TRBJ2-7, with D tentatively TRBD1 or TRBD2 (5 bases each). CDR3 length: 15 amino acids. V was clipped by 9 bases and J by 1 base, with 19 bases between them. Germline loops: CDR1 LNHDA, CDR2 SQIVND (reference sequence). The CDR3 here is CASTGAMGRSYEQYF. CDR3 in DNA: TGTGCCAGCACCGGGGCTATGGGGCGGTCCTACGAGCAGTACTTC.

This clonotype was counted only a few times. The chain recombines TRBV18 with TRBJ1-2; 9 nucleotides line up with TRBD1. The germline V gene encodes CDR1 KGHSH and CDR2 LQKENI. After removal of 3 bases from V and 7 bases from J, the junction contained 6 bases not matched to a gene. The CDR3 has 14 residues. This chain's CDR3 is CASSPETGGSGYTF. The CDR3 DNA is TGTGCCAGCTCACCTGAGACAGGGGGGAGTGGCTACACCTTC. Variable domain in full (rest from reference TRBV18 and TRBJ1-2): NAGVMQNPRHLVRRRGQEARLRCSPMKGHSHVYWYRQLPEEGLKFMVYLQKENIIDESGMPKERFSAEFPKEGPSILRIQQVVRGDSAAYFCASSPETGGSGYTFGSGTRLTVV.

J is TRBJ1-2 and V is TRBV6-5; TRBD1 aligns across 10 bases. J lost 2 bases, V lost 7 bases, and 16 bases had no gene match. The CDR3 consists of 18 residues. Germline CDR1 reads MNHEY; CDR2 reads SVGAGI. The CDR3 DNA reads TGTGCCAGCACCCGAATTTTGGGACAGGGGATAGAAAACTATGGCTACACCTTC. This encodes CASTRILGQGIENYGYTF.